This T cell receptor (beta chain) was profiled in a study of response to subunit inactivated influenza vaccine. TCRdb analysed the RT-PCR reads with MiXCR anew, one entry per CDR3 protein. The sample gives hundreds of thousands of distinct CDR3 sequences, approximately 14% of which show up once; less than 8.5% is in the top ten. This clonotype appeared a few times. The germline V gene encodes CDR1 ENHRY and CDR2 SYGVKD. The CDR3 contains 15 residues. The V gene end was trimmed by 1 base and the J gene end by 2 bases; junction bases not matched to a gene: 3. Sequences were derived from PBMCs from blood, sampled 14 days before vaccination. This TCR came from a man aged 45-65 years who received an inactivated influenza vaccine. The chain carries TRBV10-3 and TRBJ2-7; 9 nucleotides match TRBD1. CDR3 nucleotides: TGTGCCATCAGTGAGTGGGACAGGGAGACCTACGAGCAGTACTTC. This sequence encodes CAISEWDRETYEQYF.